This T cell receptor (beta chain) was sequenced for a study of stem cell transplantation in POMP-related autoinflammatory disease. Study context: Before transplant, CD4+ T cells skewed naive and CD8+ proportions were low. General study points: Across all analyzed T-cell subsets, patients with PRAID tended toward reduced diversity and increased clonality. Patients with PRAID showed a restricted number of unique TRB V-J gene pairings.

With regard to this clone: Its matching antigen is unknown.

J was trimmed by 0 bases and V by 5 bases; bases with no gene match: 7. The CDR3 spans 16 residues. Per germline, CDR1 MNHNY and CDR2 SVGAGI (reference sequence). The method was immunoSEQ multiplex PCR; TCRdb's version includes in-frame clones alone and lacks a portion of them. The sample carries 33,000 or so clones, 88% recorded once. The sequenced sample was CD4+ T cells from PBMCs, obtained before stem cell transplantation. This receptor was obtained from a human donor with POMP-related autoinflammation and immune dysregulation (PRAID). The V and J genes are TRBV6-6 and TRBJ1-5; 7 nucleotides align to TRBD1. CDR3 sequence reads: CASSQRTGYSNQPQHF. The CDR3 region has the DNA TGTGCCAGCAGTCAAAGGACAGGTTATAGCAATCAGCCCCAGCATTTT.